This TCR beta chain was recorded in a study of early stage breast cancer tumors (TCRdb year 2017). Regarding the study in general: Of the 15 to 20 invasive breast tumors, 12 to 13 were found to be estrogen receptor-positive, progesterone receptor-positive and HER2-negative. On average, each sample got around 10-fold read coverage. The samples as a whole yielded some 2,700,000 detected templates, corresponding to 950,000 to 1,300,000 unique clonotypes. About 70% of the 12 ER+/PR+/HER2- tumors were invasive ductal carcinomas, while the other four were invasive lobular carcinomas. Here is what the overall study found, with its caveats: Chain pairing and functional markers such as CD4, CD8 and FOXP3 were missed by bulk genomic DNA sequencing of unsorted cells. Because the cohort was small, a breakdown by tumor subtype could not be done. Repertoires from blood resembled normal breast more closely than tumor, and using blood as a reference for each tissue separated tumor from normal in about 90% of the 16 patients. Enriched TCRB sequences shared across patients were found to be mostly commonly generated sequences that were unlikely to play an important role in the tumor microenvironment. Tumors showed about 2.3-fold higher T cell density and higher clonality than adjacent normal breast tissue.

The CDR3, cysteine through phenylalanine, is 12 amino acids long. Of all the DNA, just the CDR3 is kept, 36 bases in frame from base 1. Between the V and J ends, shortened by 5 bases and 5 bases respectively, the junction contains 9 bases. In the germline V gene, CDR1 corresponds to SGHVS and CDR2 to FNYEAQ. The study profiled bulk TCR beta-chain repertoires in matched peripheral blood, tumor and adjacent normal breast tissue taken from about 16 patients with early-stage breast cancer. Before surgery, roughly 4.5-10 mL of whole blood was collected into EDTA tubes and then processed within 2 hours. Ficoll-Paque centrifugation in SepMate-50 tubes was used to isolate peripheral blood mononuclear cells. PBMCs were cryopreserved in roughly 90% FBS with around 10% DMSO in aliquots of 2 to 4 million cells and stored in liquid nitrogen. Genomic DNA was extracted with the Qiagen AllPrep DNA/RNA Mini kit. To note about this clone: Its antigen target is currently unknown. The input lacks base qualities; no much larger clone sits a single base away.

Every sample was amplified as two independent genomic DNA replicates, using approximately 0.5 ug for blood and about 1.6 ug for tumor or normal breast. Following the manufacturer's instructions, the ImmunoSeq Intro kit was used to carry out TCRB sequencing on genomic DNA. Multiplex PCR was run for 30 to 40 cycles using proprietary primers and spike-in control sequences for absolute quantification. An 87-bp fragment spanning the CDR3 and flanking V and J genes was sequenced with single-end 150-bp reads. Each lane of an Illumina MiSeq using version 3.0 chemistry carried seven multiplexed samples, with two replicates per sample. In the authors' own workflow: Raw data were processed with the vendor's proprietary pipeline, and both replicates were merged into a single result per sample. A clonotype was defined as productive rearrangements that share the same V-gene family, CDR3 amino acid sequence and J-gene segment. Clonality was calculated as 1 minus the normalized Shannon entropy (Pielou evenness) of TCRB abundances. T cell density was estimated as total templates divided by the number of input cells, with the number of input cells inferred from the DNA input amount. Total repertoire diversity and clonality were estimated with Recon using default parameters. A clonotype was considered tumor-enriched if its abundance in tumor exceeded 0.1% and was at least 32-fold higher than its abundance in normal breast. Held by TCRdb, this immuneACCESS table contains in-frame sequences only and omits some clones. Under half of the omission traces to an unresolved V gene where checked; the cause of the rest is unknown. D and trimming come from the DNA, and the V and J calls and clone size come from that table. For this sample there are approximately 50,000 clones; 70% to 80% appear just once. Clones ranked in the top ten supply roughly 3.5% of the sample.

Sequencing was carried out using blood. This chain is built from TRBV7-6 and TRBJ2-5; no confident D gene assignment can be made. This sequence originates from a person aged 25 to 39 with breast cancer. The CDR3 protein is CASSLLFETQYF. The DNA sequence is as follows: TGTGCCAGCAGCCTTTTATTTGAGACCCAGTACTTC. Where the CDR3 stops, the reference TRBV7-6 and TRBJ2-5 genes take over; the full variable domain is GAGVSQSPRYKVTKRGQDVALRCDPISGHVSLYWYRQALGQGPEFLTYFNYEAQQDKSGLPNDRFSAERPEGSISTLTIQRTEQRDSAMYRCASSLLFETQYFGPGTRLLVL.